What follows are 27 T cell receptor beta chains derived from one specimen sequenced in a study of shared clonotypes between healthy human individuals. Here immunoSEQ multiplex PCR was the method, and the copy in TCRdb shows in-frame clones only, minus some. The profile covers roughly 1,000,000 clones, with about 84% appearing a single time and more than 0.5% taken by the ten largest. Sequencing used memory CD4+ T cells from PBMCs. As to subset: CD45RA-negative fraction. These receptor sequences come from a man between 18 and 29 years old in good health. Some clones in this sample may be carry-over from other donors' samples.

The V gene is TRBV2, the J gene TRBJ2-4, with 10 bases lining up with TRBD1. This CDR3 region has 20 residues. Germline V gives CDR1 SNHLY, CDR2 FYNNEI. With 6 bases clipped from V and 0 bases from J, the junction kept 17 bases outside the gene matches. The CDR3 coding sequence is TGTGCCAGCAGCTCTAGTTTTGGACAGGGGGAAGTCTTAGCCAAAAACATTCAGTACTTC. This gives the protein CASSSSFGQGEVLAKNIQYF.

This chain joins TRBV2 and TRBJ1-2, with D perhaps matching TRBD1 (6 bases). Trimming stripped 7 bases from V and 1 base from J, with 19 bases between. The germline gives CDR1 SNHLY, CDR2 FYNNEI. CDR3 length equals 16 residues. The CDR3 sequence: CASTRTDSAINYGYTF. CDR3 nucleotide sequence: TGTGCCAGCACCCGGACAGATTCGGCCATTAACTATGGCTACACCTTC.

The rearrangement uses TRBV5-1 and TRBJ2-7; possibly TRBD1 or TRBD2 for D (7 bases each). Germline V gives CDR1 SGHRS, CDR2 YFSETQ. V shed 1 base and J shed 6 bases, with 17 bases lying between them. This CDR3 spans 15 amino acids. This CDR3 is CASSLRTTGEGEQYF. The CDR3 bases are TGCGCCAGCAGCTTGCGGACAACAGGGGAGGGCGAGCAGTACTTC.

V gene TRBV4-3 combines with J gene TRBJ2-7; 7 bases agree with TRBD2. Per germline, CDR1 LGHNA and CDR2 YSLEER. The CDR3 is 17 residues long. With 1 base clipped from V and 4 bases from J, the junction kept 13 bases outside the gene matches. The CDR3 DNA sequence: TGCGCCAGCAGCCAAGTTAATGGAGCCGGGAGGAGGTACGAGCAGTACTTC. Its protein is CASSQVNGAGRRYEQYF.

The chain combines TRBV28 with TRBJ1-2; TRBD1 matches at 9 bases. CDR3 length equals 16 residues. CDR1 is MDHEN and CDR2 is SYDVKM in the germline V gene. J gave up 2 bases and V 5 bases, and 9 bases lay outside the gene matches. CDR3 nucleotide sequence: TGTGCCAGCAGTCTACATTCCGGGACAGGGAACTATGGCTACACCTTC. It encodes CASSLHSGTGNYGYTF.

This clone was seen a few times. The rearrangement links TRBV10-3 to TRBJ2-7; perhaps TRBD1 as D (6 bases). The CDR3 loop spans 12 amino acids. The V gene lost 11 bases and the J gene lost 3 bases, with 14 bases spanning the gap. Germline assignment: CDR1 ENHRY and CDR2 SYGVKD. CDR3 in DNA: TGTGCCCCCACAGGGCCCCTCTACGAGCAGTACTTC. Encoded protein: CAPTGPLYEQYF.

The chain has TRBV5-4 and TRBJ1-2; D unclear. The CDR3 is 14 residues long. CDR1 SGHNT and CDR2 YYREEE come from the germline V gene (reference sequence). Deletions cut 1 base from V and 2 bases from J, with 9 bases between. The CDR3 spells CASSLFLGNYGYTF. DNA for the CDR3: TGTGCCAGCAGCTTGTTTCTGGGGAACTATGGCTACACCTTC.

The J gene is TRBJ2-7, the V gene TRBV4-3; 11 bases agree with TRBD2. Germline V gives CDR1 LGHNA, CDR2 YSLEER. The CDR3 is 17 residues long. Losses at the gene ends were 1 base for V and 2 bases for J; bases not matched to a gene: 7. The CDR3: CASSQGTSGSSPYEQYF. The CDR3 DNA sequence: TGCGCCAGCAGCCAAGGCACTAGCGGGAGTTCCCCCTACGAGCAGTACTTC.

CDR3 DNA: TGCGCCAGCAGCCCCCGGGGGGGGTCTTTTAACACCGGGGAGCTGTTTTTT. This sequence encodes CASSPRGGSFNTGELFF. The chain couples TRBV4-1 to TRBJ2-2; 8 bases fit TRBD2. From germline, CDR1 is MGHRA and CDR2 YSYEKL. This CDR3 is 17 amino acids long. The ends lost 4 bases at V and 2 bases at J; junction bases unmatched: 9.

This chain connects TRBV28 to TRBJ2-1; no firm D call. With 2 bases removed from V and 5 bases from J, the gap between germline ends came to 13 bases. CDR3 size: 15 residues. Germline V CDR1 and CDR2: MDHEN, SYDVKM. CDR3 coding DNA: TGTGCCAGCAGTTTAATGGCAGGCCTTAACAATGAGCAGTTCTTC. It encodes CASSLMAGLNNEQFF.

The chain is built from TRBV6-4 and TRBJ2-2; D not certain. This CDR3 spans 15 amino acids. Trimming cost V 4 bases and J 1 base, with 10 bases left between them. Germline CDR1 and CDR2: MRHNA and SNTAGT. The CDR3 DNA reads as TGTGCCAGCAGTGCCACACCTTGGAACACCGGGGAGCTGTTTTTT. Its translation is CASSATPWNTGELFF.

The chain combines TRBV19 with TRBJ2-5, with unresolved D. Germline V gene data show CDR1 as LNHDA and CDR2 as SQIVND (reference sequence). The V gene lost 2 bases and the J gene lost 2 bases, with 9 bases spanning the gap. This CDR3 region has 14 residues. CDR3 coding DNA: TGTGCCAGTAGTATAACAGAAACGCAAGAGACCCAGTACTTC. Translated: CASSITETQETQYF.

The CDR3 here is CAWSVSSDRLQPLHF. The CDR3, as DNA: TGTGCCTGGAGTGTATCGTCGGACAGGCTCCAACCCCTCCACTTT. The chain uses TRBV30 and TRBJ1-6; TRBD1 matches 7 bases. CDR3 size: 15 residues. With V trimmed by 0 bases and J by 12 bases, 11 bases remained unmatched. CDR1 and CDR2 (germline): GTSNPN, SVGIG (reference sequence).

This clone was found once. One junction end disagrees with the germline gene, perhaps due to a read error. This sequence joins TRBV11-2 and TRBJ2-1; 10 bases align to TRBD2. This CDR3 has 13 residues. The germline V gene encodes CDR1 SGHAT and CDR2 FQNNGV. This CDR3 reads CASSLGLARELFF. Here the CDR3 DNA reads TGTGCCAGCAGCTTGGGACTAGCGAGGGAGCTGTTCTTC.

The chain combines TRBV6-6 with TRBJ1-1; no definite D call. Germline V gives CDR1 MNHNY, CDR2 SVGAGI (reference sequence). V lost 0 bases, J lost 1 base, and 9 bases lay in between. This CDR3 spans 15 amino acids. The CDR3 DNA reads TGTGCCAGCAGTTACTCAAGACACCAGAACACTGAAGCTTTCTTT. Its protein product is CASSYSRHQNTEAFF.

The chain joins TRBV27 to TRBJ1-5, with D uncertain. Trimming took 4 bases from V and 12 from J, leaving 16 bases between them. CDR1 MNHEY and CDR2 SMNVEV come from the germline V gene (reference sequence). The CDR3 has 13 residues. CDR3 protein: CASSSWTAMRQHF. The CDR3 DNA reads TGTGCCAGCAGTTCGTGGACGGCGATGCGCCAGCATTTT.

With regard to this clone: The same CDR3 is also encoded by other DNA sequences in this sample. This rearrangement joins TRBV20-1 to TRBJ1-1; no definite D call. CDR3 length: 10 amino acids. V lost 6 bases and J lost 6, with 8 bases in between. In germline, CDR1 is DFQATT, CDR2 SNEGSKA (reference sequence). The CDR3 sequence is CSARRSEAFF. For the CDR3, the DNA is TGCAGTGCAAGAAGGTCTGAAGCTTTCTTT.

The chain uses TRBV15 and TRBJ1-2, with D possibly matching TRBD1 (5 bases). Germline CDR1 reads LNHNV; CDR2 reads YYDKDF (reference sequence). The CDR3 totals 12 residues. V lost 1 base, J lost 8 bases, and 8 bases lay in between. The CDR3 DNA reads as TGTGCCACCAGCAGAGCTAGGGGCGGCTACACCTTC. It encodes CATSRARGGYTF.

The chain recombines TRBV5-1 with TRBJ2-1; a possible D gene is TRBD2 (6 bases). The ends were cut back, 5 bases at V and 3 bases at J, with 12 bases in the middle. CDR1 is SGHRS and CDR2 is YFSETQ in the germline V gene. CDR3 length equals 14 residues. The CDR3 loop is CASSLGLLYNEQFF. In nucleotides, the CDR3 is TGCGCCAGCAGTCTGGGACTTCTCTACAATGAGCAGTTCTTC.

The chain has TRBV7-2 and TRBJ1-4; 8 nucleotides align to TRBD1. The CDR3 is 16 residues long. Germline-derived CDR1 and CDR2 are SGHTA and FQGNSA. The J segment lost 1 base and the V segment lost 5 bases, leaving 6 bases of the junction unmatched. The CDR3 nucleotides are TGTGCCAGCAGCCCTCGGACAGGGCAAACTAATGAAAAACTGTTTTTT. This gives the protein CASSPRTGQTNEKLFF.

The chain is built from TRBV11-2 and TRBJ2-3, with 10 positions matching TRBD2. Germline V gene data show CDR1 as SGHAT and CDR2 as FQNNGV. The CDR3 extends over 15 amino acids. The V and J ends lost 5 bases and 1 base, in that order; junction bases with no gene match: 3. CDR3 DNA: TGTGCCAGCAGCGAAACTAGCGGGGGCACAGATACGCAGTATTTT. This translates into CASSETSGGTDTQYF.

This clone was seen once. The V and J genes are TRBV5-4 and TRBJ2-4; D possibly corresponds to TRBD1 (6 bases). There are 19 residues in the CDR3. In germline, CDR1 is SGHNT, CDR2 YYREEE (reference sequence). Trimming shortened V by 0 bases and J by 1 base, and 20 bases separated the two germline ends. The CDR3 coding sequence is TGTGCCAGCAGCTTGGGGACCGGGACAAGGAATTTTGCCAAAAACATTCAGTACTTC. Translation gives CASSLGTGTRNFAKNIQYF.

This rearrangement joins TRBV5-1 to TRBJ1-4; 7 bases fit TRBD1. Trimming cost V 4 bases and J 5 bases; bases outside gene matches: 5. Germline lookup yields CDR1 SGHRS and CDR2 YFSETQ. This CDR3 region has 14 residues. CDR3 loop: CASSLDRVNEKLFF. The CDR3 DNA reads as TGCGCCAGCAGCCTCGACAGGGTCAATGAAAAACTGTTTTTT.

As regards this clone: This probably arose from a read error, given a far larger clone one base away. The V and J genes are TRBV28 and TRBJ2-5; D unclear. CDR1 and CDR2 (germline): MDHEN, SYDVKM. Trimming shortened V by 4 bases and J by 1 base, and 10 bases separated the two germline ends. This CDR3 is built from 14 residues. DNA for the CDR3: TGTGCCAGCAGTTACTTACGGATCCAAGAGACCCAGTACTTC. This translates into CASSYLRIQETQYF.

J is TRBJ2-3 and V is TRBV27; D is uncertain. In germline, CDR1 is MNHEY, CDR2 SMNVEV (reference sequence). The CDR3 extends over 13 amino acids. The ends were cut back, 1 base at V and 4 bases at J, with 6 bases in the middle. The CDR3: CASSLYSADTQYF. CDR3 coding DNA: TGTGCCAGCAGTTTATATTCCGCAGATACGCAGTATTTT.

The chain uses TRBV19 and TRBJ2-1; D could derive from TRBD1 or TRBD2 (7 bases each). Per germline, CDR1 LNHDA and CDR2 SQIVND (reference sequence). The CDR3 has 15 amino acids. V shed 5 bases and J shed 5 bases, with 16 bases lying between them. DNA for the CDR3: TGTGCCAGTAGTCCCTTTCAGGGGGGGAACAATGAGCAGTTCTTC. Translating gives CASSPFQGGNNEQFF.

The CDR3 nucleotides read TGTGCCAGCAGCTTAGAGGCCAGGGGTTGGGCTTTCTTT. Its protein is CASSLEARGWAFF. The chain uses TRBV11-2 and TRBJ1-1, with D possibly matching TRBD1 (6 bases). This CDR3 comprises 13 residues. Trimming took 0 bases from V and 11 from J, leaving 13 bases between them. Germline CDR1 and CDR2: SGHAT and FQNNGV. Full variable domain (outside the CDR3, taken from reference TRBV11-2 and TRBJ1-1): EAGVAQSPRYKIIEKRQSVAFWCNPISGHATLYWYQQILGQGPKLLIQFQNNGVVDDSQLPKDRFSAERLKGVDSTLKIQPAKLEDSAVYLCASSLEARGWAFFGQGTRLTVV.